These 7 T cell receptor beta chains came from one sample sequenced in a study of cytomegalovirus exposure and HLA in healthy donors. Both 60 Vbeta primers and 13 Jbeta primers went into the PCR. Clones were read by immunoSEQ multiplex PCR, and TCRdb kept only the in-frame ones, dropping some. This sample yields 200,000 to 250,000 clones, of which around 76% are seen a single time; 5.4% belongs to the top ten. Sequenced sample: PBMCs. These TCRs come from a woman in her thirties or forties in good health and CMV-seropositive.

The chain recombines TRBV11-3 with TRBJ2-5, with 8 bases matching TRBD1. The CDR3 loop spans 17 amino acids. The junction had 17 bases not matched to a gene; V was cut back by 6 bases and J by 5 bases. The germline V gene encodes CDR1 SGHNT and CDR2 YENEEA. In nucleotides, the CDR3 is TGTGCCAGCAGTACTTACCGGGGGCAGGGGGCGGGCGAGACCCAGTACTTC. Its protein product is CASSTYRGQGAGETQYF.

The chain uses TRBV5-5 and TRBJ2-7; D perhaps matches TRBD1 (6 bases). Trimming cost V 2 bases and J 4 bases, with 13 bases left between them. CDR1 is SGHKS, CDR2 YYEKEE, per germline (reference sequence). CDR3 size: 14 residues. The CDR3 region is CASSFAGDRYEQYF. CDR3 nucleotide sequence: TGTGCCAGCAGCTTCGCAGGGGATAGGTACGAGCAGTACTTC.

This sequence joins TRBV6-5 and TRBJ2-4; 8 positions agree with TRBD1. Germline V gives CDR1 MNHEY, CDR2 SVGAGI. The CDR3 covers 14 residues. The V gene end was trimmed by 6 bases and the J gene end by 5 bases; junction bases not matched to a gene: 6. The chain's CDR3 is CASSSDRGQNIQYF. DNA for the CDR3: TGTGCCAGCAGCTCCGACAGGGGCCAAAACATTCAGTACTTC.

The chain joins TRBV7-2 to TRBJ2-3; 8 positions agree with TRBD2. Germline CDR1 SGHTA, CDR2 FQGNSA. The junction had 8 bases not matched to a gene; V was cut back by 1 base and J by 5 bases. CDR3 size: 16 residues. The CDR3 protein is CASSLDGREELDTQYF. The DNA of the CDR3 is TGTGCCAGCAGCTTAGATGGGCGGGAGGAGTTAGATACGCAGTATTTT.

The rearrangement joins TRBV28 to TRBJ1-5; TRBD1 agrees at 7 bases. This CDR3 comprises 16 residues. Germline V gives CDR1 MDHEN, CDR2 SYDVKM. V shed 5 bases, J shed 4 bases, and the junction held 11 bases outside the gene matches. The CDR3 is CASSSTREQGNQPQHF. CDR3 DNA sequence: TGTGCCAGCAGTAGTACCAGGGAACAGGGGAATCAGCCCCAGCATTTT.

The J gene is TRBJ2-7, the V gene TRBV27, with 7 bases lining up with TRBD1. Germline V gene lookup returns CDR1 MNHEY and CDR2 SMNVEV (reference sequence). The junction had 6 bases not matched to a gene; V was cut back by 3 bases and J by 1 base. This CDR3 spans 15 amino acids. CDR3 loop: CASSLAPTGSYEQYF. CDR3 coding DNA: TGTGCCAGCAGTTTGGCCCCGACAGGGTCCTACGAGCAGTACTTC.

The chain joins TRBV4-3 to TRBJ2-2; 7 nucleotides agree with TRBD2. Germline loops: CDR1 LGHNA, CDR2 YSLEER. The V segment lost 2 bases and the J segment 5 bases; nucleotides outside the gene matches: 5. The CDR3 sequence is 15 residues long. The CDR3 bases are TGCGCCAGCAGCCAAACGACGGGAGGTACCGGGGAGCTGTTTTTT. Protein product: CASSQTTGGTGELFF.